This entry lists 31 T cell receptor beta chains sequenced from one sample in a study of cytomegalovirus exposure and HLA in healthy donors. PCR involved 60 Vbeta and 13 Jbeta primers. Method: immunoSEQ multiplex PCR; TCRdb's copy keeps in-frame clones and lacks some. The sample has about 200,000 clones, less than 80% seen once. The sequenced sample was PBMCs. The receptors stem from a girl aged 2 to 10 in good health and CMV-seronegative.

This rearrangement joins TRBV5-1 to TRBJ2-3, with TRBD2 matching 9 bases. The CDR3 has 17 amino acids. The junction had 9 bases not matched to a gene; V was cut back by 0 bases and J by 4 bases. Germline V gene data show CDR1 as SGHRS and CDR2 as YFSETQ. The CDR3 loop reads CASSLDLGSGGSDTQYF. CDR3 nucleotide sequence: TGCGCCAGCAGCTTGGATCTTGGTAGCGGGGGTTCAGATACGCAGTATTTT.

The chain joins TRBV5-4 to TRBJ1-1; D is undetermined. The CDR3 has 14 residues. Trimming left V 4 bases short and J 3 bases short, with 13 bases between. Germline CDR1 is SGHNT and CDR2 is YYREEE (reference sequence). Here the CDR3 reads CASSQDLRDTEAFF. DNA of the CDR3: TGTGCCAGCAGCCAGGACCTGAGGGACACTGAAGCTTTCTTT.

This chain uses TRBV5-1 with TRBJ2-7, with 10 bases identical to TRBD2. This CDR3 is 16 amino acids long. Looked up from germline, CDR1 is SGHRS and CDR2 is YFSETQ. Trimming took 0 bases from V and 2 from J; bases not matched to a gene: 5. In DNA, the CDR3 is TGCGCCAGCAGCTTGGGCCCTAGCGGGGGAACCTACGAGCAGTACTTC. It is translated as CASSLGPSGGTYEQYF.

The chain uses TRBV6-5 and TRBJ2-2, with a weak D call TRBD2 (5 bases). The CDR3 is 16 amino acids. Germline CDR1 reads MNHEY; CDR2 reads SVGAGI. The V and J ends lost 4 bases and 6 bases respectively, with 18 bases between them. The CDR3 coding sequence is TGTGCCAGCAGTTCAAACATGGCTTCGCGGGCCGGGGAGCTGTTTTTT. As protein: CASSSNMASRAGELFF.

The table lists this clone with a few counts. The V call is TRBV10-3, the J call TRBJ2-5; unclear D gene. CDR1 is ENHRY, CDR2 SYGVKD, per germline. The V and J ends lost 3 bases and 5 bases respectively, with 10 bases between them. The CDR3 totals 13 residues. CDR3 coding DNA: TGTGCCATCAGTGACAAGGCTAGGGAGACCCAGTACTTC. Its protein is CAISDKARETQYF.

This chain links TRBV12-5 with TRBJ2-3; 12 bases align to TRBD2. V lost 0 bases, J lost 2 bases, and 3 bases stayed unmatched. Germline V CDR1 and CDR2: LGHNT, FRNRAP. The CDR3 is made up of 17 amino acids. Written as DNA, the CDR3 is TGTGCTAGTGGTTTGGTACGGACTAGCGGGAACACAGATACGCAGTATTTT. Its protein is CASGLVRTSGNTDTQYF.

The chain employs TRBV7-9 and TRBJ2-3; 10 positions match TRBD2. The germline V gene has CDR1 SEHNR and CDR2 FQNEAQ (reference sequence). This CDR3 has 16 amino acids. Unmatched junction bases numbered 6, after V lost 5 bases and J lost 1 base. CDR3 coding DNA: TGTGCCAGCAGCGTTCGGACTAGCGGTCGCACAGATACGCAGTATTTT. It yields the protein CASSVRTSGRTDTQYF.

This rearrangement joins TRBV13 to TRBJ1-1; no firm D call. The length of the CDR3 is 13 residues. Germline CDR1 is PRHDT and CDR2 is FYEKMQ (reference sequence). With 4 bases removed from V and 7 bases from J, the gap between germline ends came to 13 bases. The CDR3 bases are TGTGCCAGCAGCTCTAGGTGGCGAAGTGAAGCTTTCTTT. Protein: CASSSRWRSEAFF.

The chain combines TRBV4-1 with TRBJ2-7, with TRBD2 matching 8 bases. Germline CDR1 MGHRA, CDR2 YSYEKL. The J segment lost 5 bases and the V segment lost 1 base, leaving 4 bases of the junction unmatched. CDR3 length equals 14 residues. The CDR3 DNA is TGCGCCAGCAGCCAAGTTCCGGGGGGGCACGAGCAGTACTTC. As protein: CASSQVPGGHEQYF.

This chain uses TRBV7-3 with TRBJ1-4; D possibly corresponds to TRBD1 (5 bases). CDR3 length: 14 amino acids. The germline V gene encodes CDR1 SGHTA and CDR2 FQGTGA. The V and J ends lost 5 bases and 4 bases respectively, with 11 bases between them. Here the CDR3 DNA reads TGTGCCAGCAGCGAAGGGGCAGGTAATGAAAAACTGTTTTTT. It yields the protein CASSEGAGNEKLFF.

This clone was detected only a few times. The chain recombines TRBV19 with TRBJ2-2, with TRBD1 matching over 9 bases. This CDR3 comprises 14 residues. CDR1 is LNHDA, CDR2 SQIVND, per germline (reference sequence). V trimming: 6 bases; J trimming: 4 bases; junction bases outside the gene matches: 3. In nucleotides, the CDR3 is TGTGCCAGTAGGGGACAGGGAAGCACCGGGGAGCTGTTTTTT. This sequence encodes CASRGQGSTGELFF.

The chain links TRBV7-9 to TRBJ2-3, with 8 nucleotides matching TRBD2. The CDR3 is made up of 16 amino acids. Germline CDR1 and CDR2: SEHNR and FQNEAQ (reference sequence). With V trimmed by 6 bases and J by 2 bases, 10 bases remained unmatched. The CDR3: CASSLPTSEDTDTQYF. The CDR3 nucleotides read TGTGCCAGCAGTCTCCCGACTAGCGAAGACACAGATACGCAGTATTTT.

The rearrangement links TRBV23-1 to TRBJ2-1; D is possibly TRBD2 (5 bases). TRBV23-1 is an ORF, with its function uncertain. The CDR3 sequence is 20 residues long. With 3 bases removed from V and 3 bases from J, the gap between germline ends came to 27 bases. CDR3 bases: TGCGCCAGCAGTCAGGTTGTAAACCGCCTAGGGAGTACCCTCTACAATGAGCAGTTCTTC. Translation: CASSQVVNRLGSTLYNEQFF.

This chain uses TRBV18 with TRBJ2-3, with D unclear. The CDR3 contains 14 residues. V dropped 4 bases and J dropped 1 base, with 9 bases sitting between them. Germline V gives CDR1 KGHSH, CDR2 LQKENI. CDR3 coding DNA: TGTGCCAGCTCACTCTGGAGAGGCACAGATACGCAGTATTTT. This codes for CASSLWRGTDTQYF. The full variable domain, with the rest looked up from reference TRBV18 and TRBJ2-3, is NAGVMQNPRHLVRRRGQEARLRCSPMKGHSHVYWYRQLPEEGLKFMVYLQKENIIDESGMPKERFSAEFPKEGPSILRIQQVVRGDSAAYFCASSLWRGTDTQYFGPGTRLTVL.

The chain joins TRBV2 to TRBJ2-3, with 8 positions matching TRBD2. The CDR3 covers 15 residues. CDR1 and CDR2 (germline): SNHLY, FYNNEI. Losses at the gene ends were 7 bases for V and 1 base for J; bases not matched to a gene: 7. CDR3 DNA sequence: TGTGCCAGCAACCGACTAGCGAAGGGCACAGATACGCAGTATTTT. This encodes CASNRLAKGTDTQYF. The whole variable domain, filled in from reference TRBV2 and TRBJ2-3, reads EPEVTQTPSHQVTQMGQEVILRCVPISNHLYFYWYRQILGQKVEFLVSFYNNEISEKSEIFDDQFSVERPDGSNFTLKIRSTKLEDSAMYFCASNRLAKGTDTQYFGPGTRLTVL.

This clone came up a few times. The chain has TRBV9 and TRBJ2-1; 7 nucleotides align to TRBD2. Germline trimming cut 0 bases from V and 1 base from J; bases unmatched to any gene: 7. CDR1 is SGDLS and CDR2 is YYNGEE in the germline V gene. CDR3 length equals 17 residues. This CDR3 reads CASSVDQVGGSYNEQFF. Here the CDR3 DNA reads TGTGCCAGCAGCGTAGATCAAGTGGGAGGGTCCTACAATGAGCAGTTCTTC.

V and J are TRBV10-1 and TRBJ2-3; 10 bases are shared with TRBD2. With 5 bases clipped from V and 2 bases from J, the junction kept 13 bases outside the gene matches. CDR1 is WNHNN, CDR2 SYGVQD, per germline (reference sequence). The CDR3 is made up of 18 amino acids. CDR3 in amino acids: CASSFTSGTEKLTDTQYF. In nucleotides, the CDR3 is TGCGCCAGCAGTTTTACTAGCGGGACAGAAAAGCTCACAGATACGCAGTATTTT.

The CDR3 DNA follows: TGTGCCAGCAGCTTTGGTAGCGACAATGAGCAGTTCTTC. Its protein is CASSFGSDNEQFF. J is TRBJ2-1 and V is TRBV7-6; TRBD2 is a possible D gene (5 bases). The CDR3 extends over 13 amino acids. Germline V gene lookup returns CDR1 SGHVS and CDR2 FNYEAQ. Trimming shortened V by 3 bases and J by 5 bases, and 8 bases separated the two germline ends.

The rearrangement joins TRBV27 to TRBJ2-3; perhaps TRBD2 as D (5 bases). The CDR3 covers 20 residues. V lost 3 bases to trimming and J lost 3 bases, with 28 bases between them. Germline V gene data show CDR1 as MNHEY and CDR2 as SMNVEV (reference sequence). The DNA for the CDR3 is TGTGCCAGCAGTTTTAGCCCTTTGGTGTTGCGGGTCCCCCGGACAGATACGCAGTATTTT. Translating it yields CASSFSPLVLRVPRTDTQYF.

J is TRBJ2-2 and V is TRBV19, with a weak D call TRBD2 (5 bases). Germline V gene lookup returns CDR1 LNHDA and CDR2 SQIVND (reference sequence). With 6 bases removed from V and 5 bases from J, the gap between germline ends came to 10 bases. The CDR3 totals 13 residues. CDR3: CASRNRGTGELFF. CDR3 DNA: TGTGCCAGTAGGAATCGAGGGACCGGGGAGCTGTTTTTT.

The gene calls are TRBV7-2 and TRBJ2-1; 9 nucleotides agree with TRBD1. V lost 6 bases, J lost 8 bases, and 11 bases stayed unmatched. The CDR3 length is 15 residues. CDR1 is SGHTA, CDR2 FQGNSA, per germline. The CDR3 DNA follows: TGTGCCAGCAGAACACACTCACAGGGGGCTGATGAGCAGTTCTTC. Protein product: CASRTHSQGADEQFF.

This chain joins TRBV5-4 and TRBJ2-5; 7 bases are shared with TRBD2. CDR1 is SGHNT and CDR2 is YYREEE in the germline V gene (reference sequence). This CDR3 has 14 residues. V trimming: 4 bases; J trimming: 3 bases; junction bases outside the gene matches: 6. The CDR3 nucleotides are TGTGCCAGCAGCCGCAGGGAGGGTAAAGAGACCCAGTACTTC. This sequence encodes CASSRREGKETQYF.

This clone was seen a few times. The chain couples TRBV5-4 to TRBJ2-7; TRBD2 is a possible D gene (5 bases). CDR3 length: 12 amino acids. V shed 0 bases and J shed 4 bases, with 5 bases lying between them. Germline assignment: CDR1 SGHNT and CDR2 YYREEE (reference sequence). For the CDR3, the DNA is TGTGCCAGCAGCTTGGGAGGGTACGAGCAGTACTTC. Translating gives CASSLGGYEQYF.

The rearrangement links TRBV11-1 to TRBJ2-1, with a possible D match to TRBD1 (5 bases). This CDR3 has 12 amino acids. Germline CDR1 is SGHAT and CDR2 is FQDESV (reference sequence). The ends were cut back, 3 bases at V and 8 bases at J, with 8 bases in the middle. CDR3 nucleotides: TGTGCCAGCAGCTTGTGGGGCGATGAGCAGTTCTTC. Encoded protein: CASSLWGDEQFF.

The chain combines TRBV15 with TRBJ2-1; maybe TRBD2 (5 bases). CDR1 is LNHNV and CDR2 is YYDKDF in the germline V gene (reference sequence). This CDR3 region has 12 residues. With 11 bases removed from V and 3 bases from J, the gap between germline ends came to 11 bases. CDR3 sequence reads: CAAGRDYNEQFF. The CDR3 DNA follows: TGTGCCGCCGGACGGGACTACAATGAGCAGTTCTTC.

The J gene is TRBJ2-5, the V gene TRBV7-2; 13 positions match TRBD2. The CDR3 sequence is 17 residues long. The germline CDR1 and CDR2 sequences are SGHTA and FQGNSA. V shed 6 bases and J 7 bases; nucleotides not matched to a gene: 14. This CDR3 reads CASSLLTGTSGVGTQYF. The CDR3 DNA sequence: TGTGCCAGCAGTCTTCTGACCGGGACTAGCGGGGTAGGGACCCAGTACTTC.

The chain recombines TRBV18 with TRBJ1-2, with TRBD1 identical over 9 bases. Germline V gene lookup returns CDR1 KGHSH and CDR2 LQKENI. Trimming took 3 bases from V and 5 from J; bases not matched to a gene: 10. This CDR3 is built from 16 residues. The CDR3 nucleotides are TGTGCCAGCTCACCCGGACAGGGGCAATTGGGATATGGCTACACCTTC. It specifies CASSPGQGQLGYGYTF.

This chain connects TRBV30 to TRBJ2-5; 7 bases line up with TRBD2. Unmatched junction bases numbered 7, after V lost 3 bases and J lost 9 bases. The CDR3 is made up of 12 amino acids. Looked up from germline, CDR1 is GTSNPN and CDR2 is SVGIG (reference sequence). DNA for the CDR3: TGTGCCTGGAGGGCCCACCGGGAGGCCCAGTACTTC. Translated: CAWRAHREAQYF.

The rearrangement joins TRBV5-1 to TRBJ1-1; D uncertain. The ends were cut back, 0 bases at V and 2 bases at J, with 8 bases in the middle. The CDR3 totals 14 residues. Germline CDR1 and CDR2: SGHRS and YFSETQ. The CDR3 nucleotides read TGCGCCAGCAGCTTGGGGCAGAAAAACACTGAAGCTTTCTTT. Its translation: CASSLGQKNTEAFF. Complete variable domain (other parts from reference TRBV5-1 and TRBJ1-1): KAGVTQTPRYLIKTRGQQVTLSCSPISGHRSVSWYQQTPGQGLQFLFEYFSETQRNKGNFPGRFSGRQFSNSRSEMNVSTLELGDSALYLCASSLGQKNTEAFFGQGTRLTVV.

The chain recombines TRBV6-1 with TRBJ2-1; the match to TRBD2 covers 11 bases. Germline-derived CDR1 and CDR2 are MNHNS and SASEGT. The J segment lost 5 bases and the V segment lost 5 bases, leaving 5 bases of the junction unmatched. This CDR3 region has 15 residues. The CDR3, as DNA: TGTGCCAGCAGTCGACTAGCGGGGACTAACAATGAGCAGTTCTTC. Translating it yields CASSRLAGTNNEQFF.

This clone came up a few times. The V call is TRBV25-1, the J call TRBJ2-5; D is uncertain. The CDR3 loop spans 14 amino acids. CDR1 and CDR2 (germline): MGHDK, SYGVNS. V lost 3 bases to trimming and J lost 5 bases, with 13 bases between them. This CDR3 is CASSEFRFVETQYF. The CDR3 nucleotides are TGTGCCAGCAGTGAGTTTCGGTTTGTTGAGACCCAGTACTTC.